A selection of T cell receptor beta chains follows, all from one sample in a study of blood T cell repertoires in COVID-19. Produced via immunoSEQ multiplex PCR; TCRdb's table is partial and in-frame only. The sample shows fewer than 110,000 clones, just over 85% of them seen only once. The sample taken for sequencing was peripheral blood. These TCRs come from a human donor in a cohort sampled during active COVID-19. CDR3s include the opening cysteine and the closing phenylalanine or tryptophan. D genes are given only for firm matches. The listing skips clone size in some rows; elsewhere it reads once, few, many or a size class.

>TRBV18|.|TRBJ2-5|.
TGTGCCAGCTCACCACCGGAGTGGAGGGAGACCCAGTACTTC
CASSPPEWRETQYF
>TRBV11-3|.|TRBJ2-1|.
TGTGCCAGCAGCTTAGATCCAGGGAAGACCGGTGAGCAGTTCTTC
CASSLDPGKTGEQFF
>TRBV6-2/TRBV6-3|once|TRBJ1-2|.
TGTGCCAGCCGCCGGGGGCGAGGCTACACCTTC
CASRRGRGYTF
>TRBV11-3|once|TRBJ2-1|.
TGTGCCAGCAGCGCCCGGGGGTACAATGAGCAGTTCTTC
CASSARGYNEQFF
>TRBV7-9|.|TRBJ2-1|TRBD2
TGTGCCAGCAGCTTCCGGACTAGCGGGAGTGACGAGCAGTTCTTC
CASSFRTSGSDEQFF
>TRBV5-6|.|TRBJ2-7|TRBD1
TGTGCCAGCAGCTTGGTTCCGGGACAGGGGCTCCACGAGCAGTACTTC
CASSLVPGQGLHEQYF
>TRBV7-3|.|TRBJ2-1|TRBD1
TGTGCCAGCAGCCGGGACAGTTACAATGAGCAGTTCTTC
CASSRDSYNEQFF
>TRBV28|.|TRBJ2-7|TRBD2
TGTGCCAGCAGTGCCTTGACTAGCGTAAAATCCTACGAGCAGTACTTC
CASSALTSVKSYEQYF
>TRBV6-5|.|TRBJ1-2|.
TGTGCCAGCGCCGGAGGAGGCTACACCTTC
CASAGGGYTF
>TRBV6-4|.|TRBJ2-2|TRBD2
TGTGCCAGCAGTGCCCGACTAGCGGGCTCGAACACCGGGGAGCTGTTTTTT
CASSARLAGSNTGELFF
>TRBV7-2|.|TRBJ2-5|.
TGTGCCAGCAGCTCTCTAGAGACCCAGTACTTC
CASSSLETQYF
>TRBV10-3|once|TRBJ2-1|TRBD2
TGTGCCACCCAAACCCCCGGACTAGCGGGAGGGCTATCCTACAATGAGCAGTTCTTC
CATQTPGLAGGLSYNEQFF
>TRBV7-9|.|TRBJ2-2|.
TGTGCCAGCAGCCGTCCCATAGCGGAAGCGAACACCGGGGAGCTGTTTTTT
CASSRPIAEANTGELFF
>TRBV5-1|.|TRBJ2-1|TRBD2
TGCGCCAGCAGCTTGGCAACCGGGACTAGCTGGAATGAGCAGTTCTTC
CASSLATGTSWNEQFF
>TRBV19|.|TRBJ2-7|TRBD1
TGTGCCAGTAGTCCCCTTCACAGGGGGGCCTCCGAGCAGTACTTC
CASSPLHRGASEQYF
>TRBV7-9|.|TRBJ2-7|TRBD2
TGTGCCAGCAGCTTAGGGACTAGCGGGCCGCAGTACTTC
CASSLGTSGPQYF
>TRBV5-1|.|TRBJ1-6|TRBD1
TGCGCCAGCAGCTCTAACGCCGGGACAGGGAATTCACCCCTCCACTTT
CASSSNAGTGNSPLHF
>TRBV11-2|.|TRBJ2-1|TRBD2
TGTGCCAGCAGCTTTAGCGGGAGGTCCTACAATGAGCAGTTCTTC
CASSFSGRSYNEQFF
>TRBV11-2|.|TRBJ2-7|.
TGTGCCAGCAGCTTAGCTGTCTACGAGCAGTACTTC
CASSLAVYEQYF
>TRBV5-4|.|TRBJ1-1|.
TGTGCCAGCAGCTTTCGCCAGGGTTTGAACACTGAAGCTTTCTTT
CASSFRQGLNTEAFF
>TRBV24-1|few|TRBJ2-3|TRBD1
TGTGCCACCGGTGGGACAGGCCTTTTTACGCAGTATTTT
CATGGTGLFTQYF
>TRBV5-1|.|TRBJ1-5|TRBD1
TGCGCCAGCAGCTTGGAAGGACAGGGGTCTGATAATCAGCCCCAGCATTTT
CASSLEGQGSDNQPQHF
>TRBV19|.|TRBJ1-6|.
TGTGCCAGTAGCATCCGGGATTTCGATTCACCCCTCCACTTT
CASSIRDFDSPLHF
>TRBV5-1|.|TRBJ2-5|TRBD2
TGCGCCAGCAGCTTGGCCGGCGGGGGGGCCCGTCAAGAGACCCAGTACTTC
CASSLAGGGARQETQYF
>TRBV10-1|.|TRBJ2-7|TRBD1
TGCGCCAGCAGTGATTCGACAGGGTGGGAGCAGTACTTC
CASSDSTGWEQYF
>TRBV24-1|once|TRBJ2-5|.
TGTGCCACCAGTGATTTTGGGGCACCCCAAGAGACCCAGTACTTC
CATSDFGAPQETQYF
>TRBV3-1/TRBV3-2|.|TRBJ1-2|TRBD1
TGTGCCAGCAGCACAGGACAGGGCAACTATGGCTACACCTTC
CASSTGQGNYGYTF
>TRBV15|.|TRBJ1-5|.
TGTGCCACCAGCAGATCCCCACGGGGGGGAAATCAGCCCCAGCATTTT
CATSRSPRGGNQPQHF